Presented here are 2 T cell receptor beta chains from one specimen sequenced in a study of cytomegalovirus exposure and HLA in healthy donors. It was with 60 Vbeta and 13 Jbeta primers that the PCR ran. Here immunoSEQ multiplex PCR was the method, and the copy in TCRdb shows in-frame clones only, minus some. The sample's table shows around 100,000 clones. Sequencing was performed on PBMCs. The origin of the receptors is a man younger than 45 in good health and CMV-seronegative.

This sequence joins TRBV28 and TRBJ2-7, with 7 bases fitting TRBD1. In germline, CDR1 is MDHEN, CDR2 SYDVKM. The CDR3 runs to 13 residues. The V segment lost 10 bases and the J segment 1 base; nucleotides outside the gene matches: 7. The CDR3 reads CAIGDRASYEQYF. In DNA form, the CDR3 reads TGTGCCATCGGAGACAGGGCTTCCTACGAGCAGTACTTC.

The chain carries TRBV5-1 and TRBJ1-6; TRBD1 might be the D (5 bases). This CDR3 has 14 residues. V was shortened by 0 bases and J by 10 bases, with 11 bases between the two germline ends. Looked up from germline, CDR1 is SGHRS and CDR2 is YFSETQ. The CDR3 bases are TGCGCCAGCAGCTTGGAAGGGGTCGGCTCACCCCTCCACTTT. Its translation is CASSLEGVGSPLHF.